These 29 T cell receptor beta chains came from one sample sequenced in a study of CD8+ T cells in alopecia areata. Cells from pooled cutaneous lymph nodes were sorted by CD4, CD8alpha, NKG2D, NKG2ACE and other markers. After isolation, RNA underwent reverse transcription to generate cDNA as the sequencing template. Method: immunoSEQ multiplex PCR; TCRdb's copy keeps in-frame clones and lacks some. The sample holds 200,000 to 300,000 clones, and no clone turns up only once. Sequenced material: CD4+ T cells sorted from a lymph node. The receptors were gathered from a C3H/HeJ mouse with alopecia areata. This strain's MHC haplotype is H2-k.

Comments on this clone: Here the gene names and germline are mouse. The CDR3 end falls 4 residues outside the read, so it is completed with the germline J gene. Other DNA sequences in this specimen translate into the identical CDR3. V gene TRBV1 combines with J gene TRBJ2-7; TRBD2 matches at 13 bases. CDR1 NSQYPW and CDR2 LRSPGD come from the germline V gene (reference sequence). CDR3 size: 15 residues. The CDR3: CTCSAGLGGRYEQYF. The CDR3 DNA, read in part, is TGCACCTGCAGTGCCGGACTGGGGGGGCGTTAT.

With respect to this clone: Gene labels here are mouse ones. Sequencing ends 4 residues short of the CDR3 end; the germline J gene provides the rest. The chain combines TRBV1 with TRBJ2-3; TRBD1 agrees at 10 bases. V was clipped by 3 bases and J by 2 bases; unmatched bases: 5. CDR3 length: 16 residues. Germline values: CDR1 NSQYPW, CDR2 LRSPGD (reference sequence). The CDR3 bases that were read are TGCACCTGCAGTGCCGCCGGGACAGGGGTTGCAGAA. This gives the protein CTCSAAGTGVAE. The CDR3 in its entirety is CTCSAAGTGVAETLYF.

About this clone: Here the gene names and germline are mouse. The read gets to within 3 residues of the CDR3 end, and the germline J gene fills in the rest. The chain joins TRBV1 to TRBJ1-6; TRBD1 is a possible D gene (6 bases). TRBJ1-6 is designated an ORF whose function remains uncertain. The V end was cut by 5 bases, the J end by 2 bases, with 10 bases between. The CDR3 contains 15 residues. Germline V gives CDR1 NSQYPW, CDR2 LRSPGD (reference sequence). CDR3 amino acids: CTCSPGTPYNSPLYF. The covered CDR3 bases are TGCACCTGCAGTCCTGGGACACCCTATAATTCGCCC.

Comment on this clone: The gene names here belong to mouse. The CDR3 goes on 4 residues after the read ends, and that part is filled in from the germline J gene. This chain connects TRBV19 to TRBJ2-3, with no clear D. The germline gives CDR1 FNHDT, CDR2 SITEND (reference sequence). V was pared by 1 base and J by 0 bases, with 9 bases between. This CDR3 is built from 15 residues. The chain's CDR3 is CASSIPVSSAETLYF. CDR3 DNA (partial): TGTGCCAGCAGTATACCAGTCTCTAGTGCAGAA.

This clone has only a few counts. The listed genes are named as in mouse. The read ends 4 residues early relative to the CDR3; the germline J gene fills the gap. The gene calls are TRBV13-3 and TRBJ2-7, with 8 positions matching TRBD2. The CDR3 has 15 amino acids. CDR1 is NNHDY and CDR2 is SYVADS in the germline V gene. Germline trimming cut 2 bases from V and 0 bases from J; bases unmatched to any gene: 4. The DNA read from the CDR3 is TGTGCCAGCAGTGACTGGGGGGTCGGCTCCTAT. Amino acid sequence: CASSDWGVGSY. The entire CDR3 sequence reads CASSDWGVGSYEQYF.

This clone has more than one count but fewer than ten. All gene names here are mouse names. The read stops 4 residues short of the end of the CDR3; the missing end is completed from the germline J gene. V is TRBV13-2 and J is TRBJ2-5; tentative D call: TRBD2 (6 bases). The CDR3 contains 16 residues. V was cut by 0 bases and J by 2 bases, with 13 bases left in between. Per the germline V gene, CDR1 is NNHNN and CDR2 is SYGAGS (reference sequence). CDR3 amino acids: CASGDAVWGIQDTQYF. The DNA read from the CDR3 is TGTGCCAGCGGTGATGCTGTTTGGGGGATCCAAGAC.

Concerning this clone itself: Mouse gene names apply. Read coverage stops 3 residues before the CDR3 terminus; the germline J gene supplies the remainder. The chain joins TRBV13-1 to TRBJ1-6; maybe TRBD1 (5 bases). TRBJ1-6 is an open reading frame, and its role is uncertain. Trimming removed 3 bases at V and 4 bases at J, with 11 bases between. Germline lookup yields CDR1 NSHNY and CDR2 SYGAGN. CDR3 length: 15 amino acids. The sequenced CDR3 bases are TGTGCCAGCAGTGTCTCCAGGGAGTATAATTCGCCC. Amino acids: CASSVSREYNSP. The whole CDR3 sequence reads CASSVSREYNSPLYF.

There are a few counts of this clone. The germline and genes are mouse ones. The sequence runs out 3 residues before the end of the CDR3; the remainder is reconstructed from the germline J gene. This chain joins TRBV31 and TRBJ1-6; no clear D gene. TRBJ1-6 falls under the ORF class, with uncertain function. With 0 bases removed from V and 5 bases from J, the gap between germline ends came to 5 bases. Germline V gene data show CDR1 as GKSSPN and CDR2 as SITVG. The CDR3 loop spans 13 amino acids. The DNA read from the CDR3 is TGTGCCTGGAGTCTACAGCATAATTCGCCC. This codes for CAWSLQHNSP. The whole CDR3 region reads CAWSLQHNSPLYF.

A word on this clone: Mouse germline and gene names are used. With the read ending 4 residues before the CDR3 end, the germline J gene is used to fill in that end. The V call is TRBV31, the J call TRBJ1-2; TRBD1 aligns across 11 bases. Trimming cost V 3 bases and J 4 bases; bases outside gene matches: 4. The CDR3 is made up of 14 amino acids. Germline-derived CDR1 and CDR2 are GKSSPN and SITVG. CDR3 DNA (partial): TGTGCCTGGAGCGGGACAGGGGGGATCTCC. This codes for CAWSGTGGIS. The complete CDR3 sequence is CAWSGTGGISDYTF.

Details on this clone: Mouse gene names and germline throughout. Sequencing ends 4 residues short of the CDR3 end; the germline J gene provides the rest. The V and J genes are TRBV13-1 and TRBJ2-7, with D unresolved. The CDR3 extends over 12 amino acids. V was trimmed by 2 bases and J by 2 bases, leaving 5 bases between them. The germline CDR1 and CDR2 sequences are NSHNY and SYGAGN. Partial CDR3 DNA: TGTGCCAGCAGTGACAAAACCTAT. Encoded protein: CASSDKTY. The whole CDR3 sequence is CASSDKTYEQYF.

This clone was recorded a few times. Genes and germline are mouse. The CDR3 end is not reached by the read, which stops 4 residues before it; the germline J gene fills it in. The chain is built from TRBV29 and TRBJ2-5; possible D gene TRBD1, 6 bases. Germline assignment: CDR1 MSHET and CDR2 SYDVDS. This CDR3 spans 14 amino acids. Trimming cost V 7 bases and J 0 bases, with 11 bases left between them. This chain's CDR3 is CASNRDNNQDTQYF. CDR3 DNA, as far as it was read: TGTGCTAGCAACCGGGACAATAACCAAGAC.

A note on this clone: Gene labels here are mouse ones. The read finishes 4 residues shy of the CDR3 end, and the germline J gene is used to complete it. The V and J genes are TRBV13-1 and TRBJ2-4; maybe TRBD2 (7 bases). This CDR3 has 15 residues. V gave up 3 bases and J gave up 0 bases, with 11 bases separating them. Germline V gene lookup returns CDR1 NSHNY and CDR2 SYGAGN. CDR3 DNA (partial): TGTGCCAGCAGTGCCTGGGGGCTAAGTCAAAAC. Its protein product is CASSAWGLSQN. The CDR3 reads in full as CASSAWGLSQNTLYF.

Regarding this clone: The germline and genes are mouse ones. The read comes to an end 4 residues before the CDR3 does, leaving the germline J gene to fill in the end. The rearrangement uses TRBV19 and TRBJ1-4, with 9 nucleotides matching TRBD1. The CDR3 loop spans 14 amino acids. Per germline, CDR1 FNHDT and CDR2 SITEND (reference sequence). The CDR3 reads CASSRDRVGERLFF. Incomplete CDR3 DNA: TGTGCCAGCAGCCGGGACAGGGTAGGCGAA.

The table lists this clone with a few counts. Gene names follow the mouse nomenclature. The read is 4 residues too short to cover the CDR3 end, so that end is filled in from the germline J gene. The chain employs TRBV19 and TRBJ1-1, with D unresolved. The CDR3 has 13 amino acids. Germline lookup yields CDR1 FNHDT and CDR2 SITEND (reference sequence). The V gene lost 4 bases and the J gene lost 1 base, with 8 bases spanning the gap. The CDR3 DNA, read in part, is TGTGCCAGCAGTCCACAAAAAAACACA. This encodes CASSPQKNT. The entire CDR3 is CASSPQKNTEVFF.

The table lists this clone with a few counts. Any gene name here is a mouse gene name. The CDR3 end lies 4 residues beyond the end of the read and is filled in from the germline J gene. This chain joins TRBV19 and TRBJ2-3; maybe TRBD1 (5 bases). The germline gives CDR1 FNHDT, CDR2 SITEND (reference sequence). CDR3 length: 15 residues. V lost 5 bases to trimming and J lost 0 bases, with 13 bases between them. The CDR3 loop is CASSPSRGSAETLYF. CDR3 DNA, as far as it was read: TGTGCCAGCAGCCCCTCAAGGGGTAGTGCAGAA.

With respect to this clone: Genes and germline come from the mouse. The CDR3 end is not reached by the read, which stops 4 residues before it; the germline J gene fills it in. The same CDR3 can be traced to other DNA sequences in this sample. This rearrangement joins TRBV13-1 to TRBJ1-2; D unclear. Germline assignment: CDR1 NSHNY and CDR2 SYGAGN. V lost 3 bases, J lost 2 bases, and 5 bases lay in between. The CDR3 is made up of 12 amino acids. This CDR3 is CASSASNSDYTF. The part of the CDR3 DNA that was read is TGTGCCAGCAGTGCCAGCAACTCC.

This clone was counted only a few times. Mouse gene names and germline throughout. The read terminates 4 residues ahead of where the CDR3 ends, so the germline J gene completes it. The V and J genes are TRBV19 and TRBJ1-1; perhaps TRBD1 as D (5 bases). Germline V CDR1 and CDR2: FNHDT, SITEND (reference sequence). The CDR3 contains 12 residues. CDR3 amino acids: CASSLGRTEVFF. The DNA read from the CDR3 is TGTGCCAGCAGTCTGGGGCGGACA.

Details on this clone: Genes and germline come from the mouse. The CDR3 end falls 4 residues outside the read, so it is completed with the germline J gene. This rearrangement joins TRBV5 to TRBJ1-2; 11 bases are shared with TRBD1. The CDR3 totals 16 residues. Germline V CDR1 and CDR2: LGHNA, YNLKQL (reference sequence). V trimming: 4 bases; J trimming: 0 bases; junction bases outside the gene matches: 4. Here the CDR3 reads CASSPGTGGPNSDYTF. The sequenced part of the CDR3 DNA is TGTGCCAGCAGCCCCGGGACAGGGGGTCCAAACTCC.

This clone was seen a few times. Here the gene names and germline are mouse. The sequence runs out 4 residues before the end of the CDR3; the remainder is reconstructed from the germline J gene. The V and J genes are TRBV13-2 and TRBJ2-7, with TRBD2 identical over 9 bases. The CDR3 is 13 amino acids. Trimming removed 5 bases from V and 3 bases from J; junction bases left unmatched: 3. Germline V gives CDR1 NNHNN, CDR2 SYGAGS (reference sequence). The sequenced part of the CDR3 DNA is TGTGCCAGCGGGTCTGGGGGGGACTAT. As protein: CASGSGGDY. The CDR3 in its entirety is CASGSGGDYEQYF.

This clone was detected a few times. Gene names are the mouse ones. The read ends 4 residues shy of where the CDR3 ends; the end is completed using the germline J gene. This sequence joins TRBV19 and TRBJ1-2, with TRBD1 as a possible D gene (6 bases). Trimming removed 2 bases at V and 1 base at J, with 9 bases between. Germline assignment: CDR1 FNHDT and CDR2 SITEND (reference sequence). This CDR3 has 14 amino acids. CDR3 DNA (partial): TGTGCCAGCAGTATGACCAGGGGAAACTCC. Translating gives CASSMTRGNS. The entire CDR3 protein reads CASSMTRGNSDYTF.

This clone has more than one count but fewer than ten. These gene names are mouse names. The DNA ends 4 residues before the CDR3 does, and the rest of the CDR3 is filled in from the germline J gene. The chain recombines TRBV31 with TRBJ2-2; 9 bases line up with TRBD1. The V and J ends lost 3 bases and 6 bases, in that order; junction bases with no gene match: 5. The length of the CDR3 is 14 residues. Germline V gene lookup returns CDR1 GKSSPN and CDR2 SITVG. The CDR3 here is CAWSRDRVPGQLYF. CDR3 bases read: TGTGCCTGGAGCCGGGACAGGGTACCCGGG.

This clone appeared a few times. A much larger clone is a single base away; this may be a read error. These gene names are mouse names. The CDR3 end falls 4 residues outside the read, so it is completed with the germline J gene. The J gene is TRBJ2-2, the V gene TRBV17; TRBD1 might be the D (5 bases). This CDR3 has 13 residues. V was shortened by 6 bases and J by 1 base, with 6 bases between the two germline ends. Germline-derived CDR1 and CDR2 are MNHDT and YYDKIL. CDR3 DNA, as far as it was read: TGTGCTAGCAGGGACAAAAACACCGGG. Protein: CASRDKNTG. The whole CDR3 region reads CASRDKNTGQLYF.

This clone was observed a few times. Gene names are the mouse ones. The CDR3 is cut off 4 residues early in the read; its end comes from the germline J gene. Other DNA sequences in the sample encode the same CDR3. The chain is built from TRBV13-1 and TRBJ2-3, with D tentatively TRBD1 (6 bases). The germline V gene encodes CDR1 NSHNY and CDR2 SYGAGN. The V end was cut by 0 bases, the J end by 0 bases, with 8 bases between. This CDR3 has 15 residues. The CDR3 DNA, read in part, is TGTGCCAGCAGTGATGTCGGACAGAGTGCAGAA. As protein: CASSDVGQSAE. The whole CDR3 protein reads CASSDVGQSAETLYF.

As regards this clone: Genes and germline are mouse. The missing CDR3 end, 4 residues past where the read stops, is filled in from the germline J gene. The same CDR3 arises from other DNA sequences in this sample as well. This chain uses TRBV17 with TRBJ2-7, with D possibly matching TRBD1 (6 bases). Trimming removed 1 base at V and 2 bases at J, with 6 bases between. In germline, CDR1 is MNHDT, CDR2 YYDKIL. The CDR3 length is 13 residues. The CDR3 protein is CASSRGQAYEQYF. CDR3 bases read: TGTGCTAGCAGTAGAGGACAGGCCTAT.

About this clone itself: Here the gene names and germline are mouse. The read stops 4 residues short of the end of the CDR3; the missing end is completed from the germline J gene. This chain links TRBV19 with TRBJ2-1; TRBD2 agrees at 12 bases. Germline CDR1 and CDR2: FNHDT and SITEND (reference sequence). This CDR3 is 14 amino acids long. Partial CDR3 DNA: TGTGCCAGCAGCTCGACTGGGGGGGCAGCT. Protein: CASSSTGGAA. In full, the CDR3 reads CASSSTGGAAEQFF.

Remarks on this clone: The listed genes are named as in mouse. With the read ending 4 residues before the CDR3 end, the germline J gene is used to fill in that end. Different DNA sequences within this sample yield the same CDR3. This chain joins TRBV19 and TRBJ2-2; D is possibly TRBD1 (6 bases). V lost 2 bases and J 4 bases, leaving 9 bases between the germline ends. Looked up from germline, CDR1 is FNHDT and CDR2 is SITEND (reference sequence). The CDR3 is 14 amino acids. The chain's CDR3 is CASSMRGGTGQLYF. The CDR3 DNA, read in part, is TGTGCCAGCAGTATGAGAGGGGGCACCGGG.

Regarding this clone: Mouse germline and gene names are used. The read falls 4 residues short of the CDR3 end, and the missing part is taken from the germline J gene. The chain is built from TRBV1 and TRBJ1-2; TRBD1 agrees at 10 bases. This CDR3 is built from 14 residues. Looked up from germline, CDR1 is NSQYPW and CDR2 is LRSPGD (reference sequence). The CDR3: CTCSAPGQGSDYTF. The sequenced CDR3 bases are TGCACCTGCAGTGCACCGGGACAGGGGTCC.

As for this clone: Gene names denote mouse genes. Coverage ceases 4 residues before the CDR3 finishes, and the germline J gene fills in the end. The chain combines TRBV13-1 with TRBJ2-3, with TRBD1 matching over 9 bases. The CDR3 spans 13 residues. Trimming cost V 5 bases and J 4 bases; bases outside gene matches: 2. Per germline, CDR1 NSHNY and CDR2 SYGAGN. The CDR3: CASRTGGTETLYF. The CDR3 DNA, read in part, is TGTGCCAGCAGGACAGGGGGGACAGAA.

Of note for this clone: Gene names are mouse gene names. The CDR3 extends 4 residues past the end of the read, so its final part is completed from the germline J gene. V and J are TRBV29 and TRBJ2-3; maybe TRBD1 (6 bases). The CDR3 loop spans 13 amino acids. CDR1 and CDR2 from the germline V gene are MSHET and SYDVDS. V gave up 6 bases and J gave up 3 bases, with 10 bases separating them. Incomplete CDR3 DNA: TGTGCTAGCAGCCCCGGACAGGCAGAA. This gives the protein CASSPGQAE. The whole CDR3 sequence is CASSPGQAETLYF.